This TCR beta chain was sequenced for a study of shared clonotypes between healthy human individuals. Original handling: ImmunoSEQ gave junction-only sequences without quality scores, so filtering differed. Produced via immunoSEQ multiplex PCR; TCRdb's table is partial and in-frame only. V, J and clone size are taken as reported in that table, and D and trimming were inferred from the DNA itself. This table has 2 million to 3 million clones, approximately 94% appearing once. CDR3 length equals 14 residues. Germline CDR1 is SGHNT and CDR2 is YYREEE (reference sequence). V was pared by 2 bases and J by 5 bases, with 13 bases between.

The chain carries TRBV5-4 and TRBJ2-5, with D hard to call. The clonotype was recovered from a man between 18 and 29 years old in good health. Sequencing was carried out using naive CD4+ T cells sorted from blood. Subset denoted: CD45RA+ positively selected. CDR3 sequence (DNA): TGTGCCAGCAGCTTACGCGGCAGTCGGGAGACCCAGTACTTC. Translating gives CASSLRGSRETQYF.